A single sample is the source of the 23 T cell receptor beta chains below, sequenced in a study of shared clonotypes between healthy human individuals. Positively selected for CCR7, the CD45RO-negative cells used as naive CD8 cells excluded terminally differentiated effector memory CD45RA+ cells. Assay used: immunoSEQ multiplex PCR; TCRdb lists only in-frame clones, some missing. The sample lists some 2.1 million clones; about 93% were seen once. The sequencing input was naive CD8+ T cells from PBMCs. These receptors were collected from a man aged 18 to 30 in good health. Some clones in this sample may be carry-over from other donors' samples.

Points on this clone: Other nucleotide sequences from this sample produce the same CDR3. The CDR3 reads CASSPRGHEQYF. The CDR3 nucleotides are TGTGCCAGCAGTCCTAGGGGCCACGAGCAGTACTTC. The genes are TRBV28 and TRBJ2-7; a weak D match, TRBD1 (5 bases). Per germline, CDR1 MDHEN and CDR2 SYDVKM. There are 12 residues in the CDR3. The V and J ends lost 5 bases and 5 bases respectively, with 10 bases between them.

This clone was picked up a small number of times. The chain combines TRBV5-1 with TRBJ2-4; tentative D call: TRBD2 (6 bases). Per the germline V gene, CDR1 is SGHRS and CDR2 is YFSETQ. Deletions cut 3 bases from V and 0 bases from J, with 7 bases between. This CDR3 has 14 amino acids. The CDR3 DNA reads as TGCGCCAGCAGCTCGGGACTAGCCAAAAACATTCAGTACTTC. Amino acid sequence: CASSSGLAKNIQYF.

V and J are TRBV27 and TRBJ2-1; D not certain. CDR3 length equals 12 residues. Germline V gene sequence: CDR1 MNHEY, CDR2 SMNVEV (reference sequence). V was clipped by 4 bases and J by 10 bases, with 11 bases between them. Here the CDR3 reads CASSWGTGEQFF. For the CDR3, the DNA is TGTGCCAGCAGTTGGGGTACGGGCGAGCAGTTCTTC.

This clone occurred once. The chain combines TRBV27 with TRBJ2-2, with 9 positions matching TRBD1. The CDR3 spans 16 residues. The V and J ends lost 4 bases and 2 bases, in that order; junction bases with no gene match: 5. In germline, CDR1 is MNHEY, CDR2 SMNVEV (reference sequence). The CDR3 nucleotides read TGTGCCAGCAGTTCGGGACAGGGCTTCAACACCGGGGAGCTGTTTTTT. This gives the protein CASSSGQGFNTGELFF.

The chain combines TRBV27 with TRBJ2-7; tentatively, D is TRBD2 (7 bases). Germline V CDR1 and CDR2: MNHEY, SMNVEV (reference sequence). The CDR3 is 14 amino acids. Trimming left V 1 base short and J 5 bases short, with 12 bases between. The CDR3 is CASSLLRGGDEQYF. The CDR3 DNA reads TGTGCCAGCAGTTTATTGAGGGGGGGGGACGAGCAGTACTTC.

This clone was observed once. V is TRBV14 and J is TRBJ1-2; D is undetermined. Germline CDR1 is SGHDN and CDR2 is FVKESK. This CDR3 is 13 amino acids long. Trimming removed 5 bases from V and 4 bases from J, with 11 bases in between. CDR3 residues: CASSSDSPYGYTF. CDR3 DNA: TGTGCCAGCAGCTCAGACTCCCCCTATGGCTACACCTTC.

CDR3 in DNA: TGTGCCAGCAGTGAAGCGTCCCGGACAGGTTACTACGAGCAGTACTTC. This encodes CASSEASRTGYYEQYF. This rearrangement joins TRBV6-1 to TRBJ2-7; 7 positions match TRBD1. J lost 3 bases, V lost 0 bases, and 8 bases had no gene match. The CDR3 contains 16 residues. The germline V gene has CDR1 MNHNS and CDR2 SASEGT.

This rearrangement joins TRBV4-1 to TRBJ1-2, with a possible D match to TRBD1 (5 bases). V was clipped by 8 bases and J by 2 bases, with 15 bases between them. Germline assignment: CDR1 MGHRA and CDR2 YSYEKL. The CDR3 spans 14 residues. The CDR3 DNA is TGCGCCAGCGGGTGGGGGACGGGGAACTATGGCTACACCTTC. It translates to CASGWGTGNYGYTF.

The chain couples TRBV7-2 to TRBJ2-1, with D unresolved. Trimming removed 6 bases at V and 5 bases at J, with 8 bases between. The CDR3 extends over 12 amino acids. Germline V gene lookup returns CDR1 SGHTA and CDR2 FQGNSA. CDR3: CASRPADNEQFF. The CDR3 nucleotides are TGTGCCAGCAGACCGGCCGACAATGAGCAGTTCTTC.

The chain joins TRBV7-2 to TRBJ2-7, with 7 bases aligning to TRBD1. The CDR3 has 14 amino acids. The V segment lost 5 bases and the J segment 2 bases; nucleotides outside the gene matches: 6. Germline-derived CDR1 and CDR2 are SGHTA and FQGNSA. CDR3 region: CASSNRDSTYEQYF. CDR3 sequence (DNA): TGTGCCAGCAGCAACCGGGACAGCACCTACGAGCAGTACTTC.

V is TRBV7-8 and J is TRBJ2-5; 7 positions agree with TRBD2. This CDR3 is built from 14 residues. J gave up 5 bases and V 5 bases, and 8 bases lay outside the gene matches. Germline values: CDR1 SGHVS, CDR2 FQNEAQ. The CDR3 spells CASSTGRPWETQYF. DNA for the CDR3: TGTGCCAGCAGCACCGGGAGGCCCTGGGAGACCCAGTACTTC.

The genes are TRBV19 and TRBJ2-1, with D possibly TRBD2 on 5 matching bases. In germline, CDR1 is LNHDA, CDR2 SQIVND (reference sequence). Trimming removed 6 bases from V and 4 bases from J, with 13 bases in between. CDR3 size: 14 residues. In DNA, the CDR3 is TGTGCCAGTAGCGGAGGCCCCTATTACAATGAGCAGTTCTTC. This encodes CASSGGPYYNEQFF.

This chain joins TRBV27 and TRBJ2-3; TRBD1 might be the D (5 bases). The CDR3 runs 15 residues. Germline loops: CDR1 MNHEY, CDR2 SMNVEV (reference sequence). The germline V and J ends were trimmed by 0 bases and 7 bases, with 14 bases remaining between them. CDR3 nucleotides: TGTGCCAGCAGTTTATCCCTCAGGGTACGAAATACGCAGTATTTT. Its protein is CASSLSLRVRNTQYF.

This clone was observed a single time. The J gene is TRBJ1-4, the V gene TRBV6-1; 9 bases match TRBD1. CDR3 length: 15 residues. Unmatched junction bases numbered 2, after V lost 6 bases and J lost 0 bases. Germline CDR1 MNHNS, CDR2 SASEGT. CDR3 bases: TGTGCCAGCAGCCGACAGGGGGCAACTAATGAAAAACTGTTTTTT. Its translation: CASSRQGATNEKLFF.

A word on this clone: Other DNA sequences in the same sample also yield this CDR3. The J gene is TRBJ2-1, the V gene TRBV27; TRBD2 is a possible D gene (6 bases). Germline values: CDR1 MNHEY, CDR2 SMNVEV (reference sequence). The CDR3 loop spans 14 amino acids. Deletions cut 5 bases from V and 4 bases from J, with 12 bases between. CDR3 protein: CASSPSGRYNEQFF. Written as DNA, the CDR3 is TGTGCCAGCAGTCCGTCGGGGAGGTACAATGAGCAGTTCTTC.

The chain employs TRBV27 and TRBJ1-2, with D possibly matching TRBD1 (5 bases). V gave up 0 bases and J gave up 1 base, with 15 bases separating them. The CDR3 is 17 amino acids. Germline V gene sequence: CDR1 MNHEY, CDR2 SMNVEV (reference sequence). The CDR3 sequence: CASSLSGGTLDNYGYTF. As DNA, the CDR3 is TGTGCCAGCAGTTTATCGGGGGGGACCCTAGATAACTATGGCTACACCTTC.

This chain joins TRBV5-6 and TRBJ1-2; 8 bases map to TRBD1. Looked up from germline, CDR1 is SGHDT and CDR2 is YYEEEE. The V gene end was trimmed by 4 bases and the J gene end by 8 bases; junction bases not matched to a gene: 16. CDR3 length: 16 amino acids. The CDR3 spells CASSQGTGYLQGGYTF. CDR3 sequence (DNA): TGTGCCAGCAGCCAGGGGACAGGATATTTGCAAGGCGGCTACACCTTC.

This clone was seen only once. This chain joins TRBV5-5 and TRBJ1-4, with a possible D match to TRBD1 (5 bases). Germline V gives CDR1 SGHKS, CDR2 YYEKEE (reference sequence). The CDR3 covers 15 residues. V was trimmed by 0 bases and J by 4 bases, leaving 10 bases between them. CDR3 protein: CASSLVGAHNEKLFF. The CDR3 DNA is TGTGCCAGCAGCTTGGTTGGGGCCCATAATGAAAAACTGTTTTTT.

Concerning this clone itself: Distinct nucleotide sequences in the sample also encode this CDR3. J is TRBJ2-5 and V is TRBV9; D perhaps matches TRBD2 (6 bases). The CDR3 has 13 amino acids. In germline, CDR1 is SGDLS, CDR2 YYNGEE. With 0 bases removed from V and 3 bases from J, the gap between germline ends came to 6 bases. The CDR3 protein is CASSVAGEETQYF. As DNA, the CDR3 is TGTGCCAGCAGCGTAGCGGGGGAAGAGACCCAGTACTTC.

This chain uses TRBV5-4 with TRBJ1-2; 7 bases line up with TRBD1. The length of the CDR3 is 15 residues. Germline V gene data show CDR1 as SGHNT and CDR2 as YYREEE (reference sequence). The junction had 7 bases not matched to a gene; V was cut back by 4 bases and J by 1 base. CDR3 region: CASSPSGQLNYGYTF. In DNA form, the CDR3 reads TGTGCCAGCAGCCCGTCGGGACAGCTTAACTATGGCTACACCTTC.

This chain uses TRBV7-9 with TRBJ2-4, with D maybe TRBD1 (6 bases). This CDR3 has 18 amino acids. Trimming took 5 bases from V and 4 from J, leaving 24 bases between them. Germline lookup yields CDR1 SEHNR and CDR2 FQNEAQ (reference sequence). The CDR3 protein is CASSPRDHRELWKNIQYF. DNA of the CDR3: TGTGCCAGCAGCCCCCGGGACCACAGGGAATTGTGGAAAAACATTCAGTACTTC.

The rearrangement uses TRBV7-7 and TRBJ2-5, with 9 bases fitting TRBD1. Germline V lookup: CDR1 SSHAT, CDR2 FNYEAQ (reference sequence). The trim removed 1 base at V and 3 bases at J, leaving 3 bases unmatched. CDR3 length equals 15 residues. DNA of the CDR3: TGTGCCAGCAGCTTAGGGGGACAGGGCGAAGAGACCCAGTACTTC. Translated: CASSLGGQGEETQYF.

This chain uses TRBV4-2 with TRBJ2-7, with 9 bases that match TRBD1. This CDR3 region has 16 residues. J lost 6 bases, V lost 7 bases, and 16 bases had no gene match. Per germline, CDR1 LGHNA and CDR2 YNFKEQ. CDR3 region: CASNSKWGDRVAEQYF. For the CDR3, the DNA is TGTGCCAGCAACTCTAAGTGGGGGGACAGGGTGGCCGAGCAGTACTTC.